This T cell receptor beta chain was identified during a study of shared clonotypes between healthy human individuals. The split of CD4+ cells yielded CD45RA+ naive and CD45RA-negative memory subsets. The germline V gene encodes CDR1 LNHNV and CDR2 YYDKDF (reference sequence). This CDR3 is 18 amino acids long. V was trimmed by 6 bases and J by 2 bases, leaving 24 bases between them. As processed by the authors: Filtering differed because ImmunoSEQ produced junction-only sequences that carried no quality scores. TCRdb's table, derived via immunoSEQ multiplex PCR, lists solely in-frame clones and lacks some. The V and J calls and clone size are taken from that table; D and trimming were inferred from the DNA. The profile shows 1.4 million to 1.5 million clones, approximately 96% of them singletons. As concerns this clone: No antigen is known for it.

Study-level points and caveats: Clonotype sharing among donors was expected to depend on sequencing depth.

The chain links TRBV15 to TRBJ2-3; weak D call: TRBD1 (6 bases). The sequence came from a man aged 30 to 45 in good health. Specimen: naive CD4+ T cells sorted from blood. Subset meaning: CD45RA+ positively selected. CDR3 DNA: TGTGCCACCAGGACAGAGGAAGGGACACTCTATTTCACAGATACGCAGTATTTT. Its protein product is CATRTEEGTLYFTDTQYF.